This T cell receptor beta chain is drawn from a study of long-term antiretroviral therapy in people with HIV. At survey level, the immunoSEQ assay was run in its v3.0 version. Sequencing efforts were directed toward roughly 40,000-50,000 T-cell genomes per sample. Data came from immunoSEQ multiplex PCR; TCRdb stores just in-frame clones and leaves some out. Among around 26,000 clones listed, around 80% were seen once. From germline, CDR1 is MNHNS and CDR2 SASEGT. The length of the CDR3 is 16 residues. V lost 2 bases, J lost 1 base, and 14 bases lay in between. Study results and limitations: ART was followed by higher diversity that remained below transplant donor controls.

Only United States sites treated participants with HIV. In the case of this clone: Its antigen is currently unknown.

Sequencing was performed on unsorted PBMCs, taken 1.1 years before starting antiretroviral therapy. The TCR comes from a woman aged 25 to 39 with HIV. V gene TRBV6-1 combines with J gene TRBJ2-5; perhaps TRBD1 as D (5 bases). The CDR3 region is CASSENRRNLQETQYF. CDR3 DNA sequence: TGTGCCAGCAGTGAAAACAGGAGAAACCTCCAAGAGACCCAGTACTTC.